Below are 8 T cell receptor beta chains sequenced from a single sample in a study of tumor-infiltrating lymphocytes in primary liver carcinoma. They got blood RNA out of unsorted whole blood and also pulled out germline DNA. A constant-region primer served to make TCR beta cDNA from around 540 ng total RNA. Three-round nested multiplex PCR performed with slightly modified ARM-PCR produced the TCR beta libraries. In the first two PCR rounds, TRBV1-TRBV30 forward primers were paired with a C-beta reverse primer, and each round lasted nine to ten cycles. MiXCR, run by TCRdb on the multiplex PCR reads, gives a single entry per CDR3 protein. In the table there are 300,000 to 350,000 distinct CDR3 sequences, around 60% of which are singletons. Sequenced material: peripheral blood. All receptors derive from a middle-aged man with primary liver carcinoma and hepatitis B virus infection.

The rearrangement uses TRBV24-1 and TRBJ2-1, with D tentatively TRBD2 (6 bases). The germline V gene has CDR1 KGHDR and CDR2 SFDVKD. V was pared by 6 bases and J by 5 bases, with 16 bases between. The CDR3 sequence is 15 residues long. The CDR3 sequence is CATSFSGLTNNEQFF. The CDR3 DNA follows: TGTGCCACCAGTTTTAGCGGACTGACAAACAATGAGCAGTTCTTC.

With regard to this clonotype: A single base separates this from a much larger clone, so it may be a read error. CDR3 region: CASNHRASNYGYTF. In DNA, the CDR3 is TGTGCCAGCAACCACAGGGCGTCTAACTATGGCTACACCTTC. The chain links TRBV6-2 or TRBV6-3 to TRBJ1-2; weak D call: TRBD1 (6 bases). This CDR3 comprises 14 residues. V was shortened by 7 bases and J by 0 bases, with 12 bases between the two germline ends. In germline, CDR1 is MNHEY, CDR2 SVGEGT.

The chain has TRBV24-1 and TRBJ2-4; D is unresolved. V was clipped by 4 bases and J by 1 base, with 16 bases between them. Germline V gene lookup returns CDR1 KGHDR and CDR2 SFDVKD. This CDR3 has 17 amino acids. CDR3: CATSDPRALGAKNIQYF. The CDR3 bases are TGTGCCACCAGTGACCCCCGGGCCCTAGGGGCCAAAAACATTCAGTACTTC.

The table lists this clonotype with a few counts. The chain recombines TRBV5-4 with TRBJ2-1, with 8 bases that match TRBD1. Germline V gives CDR1 SGHNT, CDR2 YYREEE (reference sequence). This CDR3 has 13 amino acids. After removal of 5 bases from V and 3 bases from J, the junction contained 1 base not matched to a gene. The CDR3 DNA reads as TGTGCCAGCAGGGACAGGGACTACAATGAGCAGTTCTTC. This translates into CASRDRDYNEQFF.

Points on this clonotype: A read error may produce the germline difference seen at one junction end. The V and J genes are TRBV29-1 and TRBJ2-5, with D maybe TRBD2 (6 bases). The CDR3 sequence is 15 residues long. The germline V gene has CDR1 SQVTM and CDR2 ANQGSEA. CDR3 DNA sequence: TGCTGCGTTCGCATAGCGGTAGGGCGACTGGAGACCCAATACTTC. Translated, it gives CCVRIAVGRLETQYF.

This clonotype was found once. This chain links TRBV10-2 with TRBJ2-7, with D possibly being TRBD2 (6 bases). The end of the DNA is better explained by TRBJ2-1, so the J call may be wrong. Germline CDR1 and CDR2: WSHSY and SAAADI. The length of the CDR3 is 16 residues. CDR3 in amino acids: CASNALAGRPYNEQFF. The CDR3 nucleotides are TGCGCCAGCAATGCCTTGGCGGGAAGGCCCTACAATGAGCAGTTCTTC.

In its sample, this clonotype was seen once. V is TRBV11-2 and J is TRBJ2-7; no firm D call. V dropped 1 base and J dropped 3 bases, with 16 bases sitting between them. The germline V gene has CDR1 SGHAT and CDR2 FQNNGV. The CDR3 totals 16 residues. CDR3 amino acids: CASSLVPARKVYEQYF. The DNA for the CDR3 is TGTGCCAGCAGCTTAGTCCCAGCGAGAAAAGTCTACGAGCAGTACTTC.

A word on this clonotype: Given the absence of the conserved phenylalanine or tryptophan at the CDR3 end, a read error is likely. The chain carries TRBV28 and TRBJ1-1; D possibly corresponds to TRBD1 (6 bases). V shed 3 bases and J shed 4 bases, with 12 bases lying between them. The germline V gene has CDR1 MDHEN and CDR2 SYDVKM. The CDR3 loop spans 14 amino acids. This CDR3 reads CASSFSGATTEAFS. In DNA, the CDR3 is TGTGCCAGCAGTTTTTCAGGGGCGACCACTGAAGCTTTCTCT.